The clone carrying this TCR beta chain was observed a handful of times. Its specificity is unknown. Expressed TCRB transcripts were sequenced because the entire RNA isolate underwent reverse transcription. Sequencing was performed with immunoSEQ multiplex PCR; in TCRdb, only in-frame clones are kept and a portion is missing. Of hundreds of thousands of clones listed, roughly a sixth are singletons. This record comes from a study of beta chain features in type 1 diabetes. Study findings and constraints: The study found moderately but significantly shorter TCRB CDR3s in all four CD4+ subsets of Type 1 diabetes patients.

Blood was drawn once from each donor into heparinised tubes. The draws averaged around 110 mL. CD4+ naive, central memory, regulatory and stem cell-like memory cells were sorted via CD45RO/CCR7/CD25/CD127/CD95/CD27. Material: naive CD4+ T cells from blood. The TCR originated in a woman between 18 and 29 years old in good health.

The CDR3: CAGGSGTGANVLTF. CDR3 in DNA: TGTGCCGGTGGTTCAGGTACCGGGGCCAACGTCCTGACTTTC. This chain links TRBV28 with TRBJ2-6; D not resolved. Germline loops: CDR1 MDHEN, CDR2 SYDVKM. V was cut by 11 bases and J by 4 bases, with 15 bases left in between. The CDR3 loop spans 14 amino acids.